This T cell receptor beta chain was recovered during a study of T cells in Graves' hyperthyroidism and ophthalmopathy. Study observations and caveats: Separation of ophthalmopathy from stable hyperthyroidism was achieved by a 13 V-J model. Among clonotypes expanded in thyroid above 0.001, most were also found in blood.

Lactation, pregnancy, other autoimmune disease or uncontrolled infection excluded patients. Thyroid ultrasound and orbital computed tomography, with clinical symptoms and serum thyroxine and TRAb, informed diagnoses. This clonotype has a count of ten or more. Its antigen is still unknown. RNA transcripts were the template for amplifying TCR beta CDR3 regions. HTBI primers drove first-round RT-PCR of the TCR CDR3. TCRdb itself ran the multiplex PCR reads through MiXCR, one entry per CDR3 protein. The sample has 500,000 to 750,000 distinct CDR3 sequences; just over 45% are singletons. The CDR3 loop spans 13 amino acids. The germline gives CDR1 DFQATT, CDR2 SNEGSKA (reference sequence). V gave up 3 bases and J gave up 7 bases; unmatched junction bases: 6.

The TCR comes from a woman between 18 and 29 years old with Graves' hyperthyroidism. The chain couples TRBV20-1 to TRBJ1-1; 9 positions match TRBD1. The sequencing sample was made of peripheral blood or thyroid tissue (not recorded which). DNA of the CDR3: TGCAGTGCTAGTCGGGGACAGGGTCGTGAAGCTTTCTTT. Protein: CSASRGQGREAFF.